A selection of T cell receptor beta chains follows, all from one sample in a study of beta chain features in type 1 diabetes. Some clones are missing from TCRdb's copy, which holds only in-frame ones; the method was immunoSEQ multiplex PCR. This sample has 200,000 to 300,000 clones, with roughly 13% found just once. Source material: naive CD4+ T cells from blood. The receptors here all came from a woman between 40 and 55 years old in good health. The CDR3 runs from the conserved cysteine through the conserved F or W. The D gene is left open where the match is weak. Expanded clones are given a class, and other clones once, few, many or no size at all.

d_gene	j_gene	v_gene	abundance	CDR3nt	CDR3aa
TRBD2	TRBJ2-3	TRBV5-4	.	TGTGCCAGCAGCTTGGGCGCTGGCGGGGGGCCGCCGGATACGCAGTATTTT	CASSLGAGGGPPDTQYF
.	TRBJ2-2	TRBV5-1	.	TGCGCCAGCAGCTTGGGAGAAAACACCGGGGAGCTGTTTTTT	CASSLGENTGELFF
.	TRBJ2-7	TRBV7-8	few	TGTGCCAGCAGCGAGGGGGTCCGGGACGGCTCCTACGAGCAGTACTTC	CASSEGVRDGSYEQYF
.	TRBJ2-6	TRBV5-1	.	TGCGCCAGCCCCTTGACACTGTCTGGGGCCAACGTCCTGACTTTC	CASPLTLSGANVLTF
.	TRBJ2-5	TRBV19	.	TGTGCCAGTAGTATAGTTGGCCCTCAAGAGACCCAGTACTTC	CASSIVGPQETQYF
TRBD1	TRBJ1-2	TRBV10-3	.	TGTGCCATCAGCTCAGGACAGGGGGCTCGTGGCTACACCTTC	CAISSGQGARGYTF
.	TRBJ1-5	TRBV18	few	TGTGCCAGCTCCGAGGGGGGCAATCAGCCCCAGCATTTT	CASSEGGNQPQHF
.	TRBJ1-1	TRBV9	.	TGTGCCAGCAGCGTAGGAGGGTTCGACACTGAAGCTTTCTTT	CASSVGGFDTEAFF
.	TRBJ2-5	TRBV4-1	.	TGCGCCAGCAGCCAAGTCCCTAGCGCCGAAGAGACCCAGTACTTC	CASSQVPSAEETQYF
.	TRBJ1-5	TRBV5-4	.	TGTGCCAGCATTCTCAGGGATTTCCAGCCCCAGCATTTT	CASILRDFQPQHF
.	TRBJ1-4	TRBV7-9	few	TGTGCCAGCAGCCCGAAACAGTTTAATGAAAAACTGTTTTTT	CASSPKQFNEKLFF
.	TRBJ1-5	TRBV5-1	few	TGCGCCAGCAGCCCAGCCCAGGGGCAGCCCCAGCATTTT	CASSPAQGQPQHF
.	TRBJ1-1	TRBV25-1	few	TGTGCCAGCAGTGCTCTCTCCACTGAAGCTTTCTTT	CASSALSTEAFF
TRBD1	TRBJ2-7	TRBV29-1	few	TGCAGCGAGTACCGGGACAGGGGGCGATTTTCCCAACACACCTACGAGCAGTACTTC	CSEYRDRGRFSQHTYEQYF
.	TRBJ2-5	TRBV18	.	TGTGCCAGCTCACCGTCGAGGGACCAAGAGACCCAGTACTTC	CASSPSRDQETQYF
TRBD1	TRBJ1-2	TRBV7-2	.	TGTGCCAGCAGCCGGACAGGTTTTTCCTATGGCTACACCTTC	CASSRTGFSYGYTF
TRBD1	TRBJ2-5	TRBV27	.	TGTGCCAGCAGTTGGACAGGCCAAGAGACCCAGTACTTC	CASSWTGQETQYF